This T cell receptor (beta chain) was recorded in a study of a mutant IDH1 vaccine in newly diagnosed glioma. Across the whole study: Therapy received beforehand was radiotherapy, temozolomide, or both, with most patients given both.

This CDR3 has 16 amino acids. The V end was cut by 2 bases, the J end by 3 bases, with 16 bases between. CDR1 and CDR2 (germline): MNHNS, SASEGT. Time point reported: week 47, end of study. A single vaccine dose contained 300 ug of mutant IDH1 20-mer peptide, and topical imiquimod was used with it. Sequencing used immunoSEQ multiplex PCR; TCRdb keeps in-frame clones, though not all of them. The table shows tens of thousands of clones, with about 80% occurring only once. Remarks on this clone: Antigen: not known.

The input for sequencing was PBMCs, taken from a glioma patient whose treatment included an IDH1 peptide vaccine. The sequence was obtained from a young man with glioma. Some clones in this sample may be carry-over from other donors' samples. The rearrangement links TRBV6-1 to TRBJ1-1; D not resolved. CDR3 in amino acids: CASSELAPPFHTEAFF. DNA of the CDR3: TGTGCCAGCAGTGAATTGGCCCCACCTTTCCACACTGAAGCTTTCTTT.